The 8 T cell receptor beta chains given below trace back to one sample, sequenced in a study of OX40 agonist ivuxolimab in advanced cancers. Clones were sequenced by immunoSEQ multiplex PCR, and TCRdb holds only the in-frame ones, with some missing. The sample carries 50,000 to 70,000 clones, around 78% recorded once. Sequences were derived from CD4+ or CD8+ T cells sorted from blood, sampled in a trial of the OX40 agonist ivuxolimab. The receptor source for this set is an adult with an advanced solid tumor such as melanoma, head and neck, liver or kidney cancer.

This clone is a singleton in its sample. The rearrangement uses TRBV5-1 and TRBJ1-1, with D maybe TRBD1 (6 bases). Per the germline V gene, CDR1 is SGHRS and CDR2 is YFSETQ. The length of the CDR3 is 13 residues. V lost 7 bases and J 1 base, leaving 11 bases between the germline ends. As DNA, the CDR3 is TGCGCCAGCTCGGACAGTAGGAACACTGAAGCTTTCTTT. Protein sequence: CASSDSRNTEAFF.

The genes are TRBV5-6 and TRBJ1-2, with 9 bases fitting TRBD1. Germline values: CDR1 SGHDT, CDR2 YYEEEE. CDR3 length equals 13 residues. V trimming: 4 bases; J trimming: 8 bases; junction bases outside the gene matches: 6. In DNA form, the CDR3 reads TGTGCCAGCAGCACGAGGACAGGGGAAGGCTACACCTTC. Its translation: CASSTRTGEGYTF.

The table lists this clone with a few counts. This sequence joins TRBV4-2 and TRBJ2-5; 8 bases are shared with TRBD2. V lost 1 base, J lost 4 bases, and 5 bases stayed unmatched. The CDR3 extends over 15 amino acids. From germline, CDR1 is LGHNA and CDR2 YNFKEQ. The CDR3 here is CASSQAGTRGETQYF. The CDR3 nucleotides read TGTGCCAGCAGCCAAGCCGGGACTAGAGGAGAGACCCAGTACTTC.

This chain's CDR3 is CASSLRSVGSVGELFF. The DNA for the CDR3 is TGTGCCAGCAGCTTGCGGAGTGTGGGGTCGGTCGGGGAGCTGTTTTTT. This sequence joins TRBV7-9 and TRBJ2-2; no definite D call. Per the germline V gene, CDR1 is SEHNR and CDR2 is FQNEAQ (reference sequence). This CDR3 contains 16 residues. Trimming took off 3 bases at V and 7 bases at J, with 18 bases between the two ends.

J is TRBJ2-7 and V is TRBV7-3; 9 bases align to TRBD1. Trimming at V came to 5 bases and at J to 5 bases, leaving 10 bases not matched to a gene. Germline V gives CDR1 SGHTA, CDR2 FQGTGA. The CDR3 extends over 15 amino acids. CDR3 sequence reads: CASSPDRDRANEQYF. In nucleotides, the CDR3 is TGTGCCAGCAGCCCAGACCGGGACAGGGCGAACGAGCAGTACTTC.

The V and J genes are TRBV27 and TRBJ1-1; TRBD1 is a possible D gene (5 bases). The CDR3 has 17 residues. Germline assignment: CDR1 MNHEY and CDR2 SMNVEV (reference sequence). V lost 3 bases to trimming and J lost 4 bases, with 21 bases between them. DNA of the CDR3: TGTGCCAGCAGTTTTGGGGTTCGGTCTCAGGGCCTCACTGAAGCTTTCTTT. Encoded protein: CASSFGVRSQGLTEAFF.

The V and J genes are TRBV9 and TRBJ2-3, with 10 bases matching TRBD2. Germline CDR1 reads SGDLS; CDR2 reads YYNGEE. The V and J ends lost 0 bases and 2 bases, in that order; junction bases with no gene match: 9. The CDR3 spans 18 residues. The CDR3 sequence is CASSVGLRTSGATDTQYF. Written as DNA, the CDR3 is TGTGCCAGCAGCGTAGGCCTCCGGACTAGCGGCGCCACAGATACGCAGTATTTT. The complete variable domain, with remaining parts taken from reference TRBV9 and TRBJ2-3, reads DSGVTQTPKHLITATGQRVTLRCSPRSGDLSVYWYQQSLDQGLQFLIQYYNGEERAKGNILERFSAQQFPDLHSELNLSSLELGDSALYFCASSVGLRTSGATDTQYFGPGTRLTVL.

V usage is TRBV7-9 and J usage is TRBJ2-3; 7 nucleotides agree with TRBD2. The V gene end was trimmed by 2 bases and the J gene end by 1 base; junction bases not matched to a gene: 0. Germline lookup yields CDR1 SEHNR and CDR2 FQNEAQ (reference sequence). The CDR3 sequence is 14 residues long. In DNA, the CDR3 is TGTGCCAGCAGCTTAAGCGGGGGCACAGATACGCAGTATTTT. Residues: CASSLSGGTDTQYF.